These 20 T cell receptor beta chains were all obtained from the same sample, sequenced in a study of technical replicates of blood from several donors (TCRdb year 2017). Receptor libraries were prepared by the immunoSEQ multiplex PCR assay. In TCRdb, the immuneACCESS table is reduced to in-frame sequences with V and J assigned. These tables do not hold every clone; where another copy was compared, an unresolved V gene accounts for under half, and the others remain unexplained. The sample contains tens of thousands of clones, around 92% of them found a single time. The ten largest make up about 3.7% of the sample. The source material was PBMCs. The receptors stem from a human donor in good health. Some clones in this sample may be carry-over from other donors' samples.

V usage is TRBV6-1 and J usage is TRBJ2-3, with TRBD2 matching 9 bases. Germline V gives CDR1 MNHNS, CDR2 SASEGT. V shed 2 bases and J 6 bases; nucleotides not matched to a gene: 9. The CDR3 extends over 16 amino acids. The DNA for the CDR3 is TGTGCCAGCAGTGAACGGGTAGCGGGAGCCCTCGATACGCAGTATTTT. Amino acid sequence: CASSERVAGALDTQYF.

As DNA, the CDR3 is TGTGCCAGCAGCCTCGGTCAAGGACAGGGTAATGAAAAACTGTTTTTT. Its protein product is CASSLGQGQGNEKLFF. The J gene is TRBJ1-4, the V gene TRBV11-1; TRBD1 matches at 8 bases. Germline CDR1 and CDR2: SGHAT and FQDESV (reference sequence). CDR3 length: 16 residues. V shed 5 bases and J 4 bases; nucleotides not matched to a gene: 9.

The chain combines TRBV18 with TRBJ1-2, with 9 bases identical to TRBD1. V trimming: 3 bases; J trimming: 8 bases; junction bases outside the gene matches: 4. Germline lookup yields CDR1 KGHSH and CDR2 LQKENI. There are 13 residues in the CDR3. DNA of the CDR3: TGTGCCAGCTCACCCAGGACAGGGGACGGCTACACCTTC. It codes for CASSPRTGDGYTF.

The chain joins TRBV2 to TRBJ2-5, with a weak D call TRBD1 (6 bases). Germline CDR1 SNHLY, CDR2 FYNNEI. The V gene lost 11 bases and the J gene lost 4 bases, with 20 bases spanning the gap. The CDR3 sequence is 14 residues long. The CDR3 coding sequence is TGTGCCTTTTCACAGGGCAGGACGATAGAGACCCAGTACTTC. Its translation: CAFSQGRTIETQYF.

This chain links TRBV15 with TRBJ2-7; possible D gene TRBD1, 6 bases. The V gene's germline CDR1 is LNHNV and CDR2 YYDKDF (reference sequence). Trimming removed 2 bases from V and 6 bases from J, with 14 bases in between. This CDR3 is 14 amino acids long. In DNA, the CDR3 is TGTGCCACCAGCAGATCAGGGGATGGGGCCGAGCAGTACTTC. The encoded protein is CATSRSGDGAEQYF.

This CDR3 is CATSRFGQEGNIQYF. CDR3 bases: TGTGCCACCAGCAGATTTGGACAGGAAGGGAACATTCAGTACTTC. The gene calls are TRBV15 and TRBJ2-4; 7 bases match TRBD1. The J segment lost 7 bases and the V segment lost 2 bases, leaving 8 bases of the junction unmatched. This CDR3 region has 15 residues. Germline lookup yields CDR1 LNHNV and CDR2 YYDKDF (reference sequence).

The V gene is TRBV25-1, the J gene TRBJ2-7; possibly TRBD1 for D (6 bases). V was clipped by 8 bases and J by 3 bases, with 14 bases between them. This CDR3 has 13 residues. The germline V gene encodes CDR1 MGHDK and CDR2 SYGVNS. The CDR3 bases are TGTGCCAGCCGGTCGTCAGGGGACTACGAGCAGTACTTC. Translation gives CASRSSGDYEQYF.

The rearrangement uses TRBV27 and TRBJ1-2; D gene unclear. CDR3 length equals 14 residues. Trimming pared 7 bases from V and 2 bases from J, leaving 14 bases between. Germline loops: CDR1 MNHEY, CDR2 SMNVEV (reference sequence). The CDR3 sequence: CASKNQENNYGYTF. As DNA, the CDR3 is TGTGCCAGCAAAAATCAGGAAAACAACTATGGCTACACCTTC.

The V call is TRBV4-2, the J call TRBJ2-3; D remains ambiguous. CDR1 is LGHNA and CDR2 is YNFKEQ in the germline V gene. Between the trimmed V and J ends, which lost 0 bases and 3 bases, there was a span of 13 bases. The CDR3 contains 16 residues. This chain's CDR3 is CASSQDYAHRTDTQYF. CDR3 nucleotide sequence: TGTGCCAGCAGCCAAGATTACGCCCATCGGACAGATACGCAGTATTTT.

V and J are TRBV15 and TRBJ1-2, with D possibly TRBD1 on 6 matching bases. The germline V gene encodes CDR1 LNHNV and CDR2 YYDKDF (reference sequence). Trimming took off 0 bases at V and 4 bases at J, with 12 bases between the two ends. This CDR3 region has 15 residues. The CDR3 protein is CATSRDRDISYGYTF. The CDR3 region has the DNA TGTGCCACCAGCAGAGATCGGGACATCTCCTATGGCTACACCTTC.

This clone was counted a single time. V gene TRBV30 combines with J gene TRBJ1-4; maybe TRBD1 (6 bases). The CDR3 runs to 13 residues. Between the trimmed V and J ends, which lost 0 bases and 7 bases, there was a span of 9 bases. CDR1 is GTSNPN and CDR2 is SVGIG in the germline V gene (reference sequence). This chain's CDR3 is CAWSVQGTEKLFF. The CDR3 DNA is TGTGCCTGGAGTGTACAGGGCACTGAAAAACTGTTTTTT.

The rearrangement links TRBV2 to TRBJ2-7; 10 nucleotides match TRBD2. The junction had 22 bases not matched to a gene; V was cut back by 7 bases and J by 1 base. The CDR3 consists of 20 residues. Germline V gene lookup returns CDR1 SNHLY and CDR2 FYNNEI. In nucleotides, the CDR3 is TGTGCCAGCACCAAAACCGGGACAGCAACGACTAGCGGGCCTTCCTACGAGCAGTACTTC. It translates to CASTKTGTATTSGPSYEQYF.

The V gene is TRBV18, the J gene TRBJ1-2; unclear D gene. The CDR3 has 14 amino acids. V lost 2 bases, J lost 4 bases, and 11 bases lay in between. Per germline, CDR1 KGHSH and CDR2 LQKENI. CDR3 sequence (DNA): TGTGCCAGCTCACCAATTCAGGAATTCTATGGCTACACCTTC. It specifies CASSPIQEFYGYTF.

V usage is TRBV6-1 and J usage is TRBJ1-5, with D hard to call. Germline CDR1 reads MNHNS; CDR2 reads SASEGT. The V end was cut by 7 bases, the J end by 4 bases, with 17 bases between. CDR3 length: 15 amino acids. CDR3 amino acids: CASKWRRLLNQPQHF. CDR3 nucleotide sequence: TGTGCCAGCAAGTGGAGACGGCTGCTGAATCAGCCCCAGCATTTT.

The chain recombines TRBV7-2 with TRBJ2-2, with TRBD1 as a possible D gene (5 bases). The CDR3 loop spans 14 amino acids. Germline assignment: CDR1 SGHTA and CDR2 FQGNSA. V was pared by 1 base and J by 7 bases, with 10 bases between. The CDR3, as DNA: TGTGCCAGCAGCTTAGATCTGGGGCTCGGGGAGCTGTTTTTT. Protein: CASSLDLGLGELFF.

This chain joins TRBV5-1 and TRBJ2-3; 8 bases agree with TRBD1. J was trimmed by 4 bases and V by 4 bases; bases with no gene match: 5. The CDR3 covers 14 residues. The V gene's germline CDR1 is SGHRS and CDR2 YFSETQ. CDR3 in amino acids: CASSPRTGSDTQYF. CDR3 in DNA: TGCGCCAGCAGCCCCAGGACAGGGTCAGATACGCAGTATTTT.

The chain employs TRBV11-2 and TRBJ2-3; D unclear. Germline V CDR1 and CDR2: SGHAT, FQNNGV. The V and J ends lost 2 bases and 0 bases respectively, with 9 bases between them. CDR3 length equals 15 residues. The CDR3 spells CASSLNRLSTDTQYF. DNA of the CDR3: TGTGCCAGCAGCTTAAACCGACTGAGCACAGATACGCAGTATTTT.

The chain recombines TRBV20-1 with TRBJ2-3; D gene uncertain. The CDR3 contains 11 residues. V was pared by 2 bases and J by 7 bases, with 7 bases between. Germline CDR1 DFQATT, CDR2 SNEGSKA (reference sequence). CDR3 nucleotides: TGCAGTGCTAGACCCTACCATACGCAGTATTTT. Its protein product is CSARPYHTQYF.

This rearrangement joins TRBV13 to TRBJ1-4; 7 bases are shared with TRBD1. Germline CDR1 PRHDT, CDR2 FYEKMQ (reference sequence). The CDR3 is 14 residues long. Trimming removed 3 bases from V and 6 bases from J; junction bases left unmatched: 4. CDR3 nucleotides: TGTGCCAGCAGCTTCCGACAGGGTGATGAAAAACTGTTTTTT. It translates to CASSFRQGDEKLFF.

This chain connects TRBV2 to TRBJ1-2; D gene ambiguous. Germline V CDR1 and CDR2: SNHLY, FYNNEI. Trimming shortened V by 3 bases and J by 1 base, and 9 bases separated the two germline ends. This CDR3 is 14 amino acids long. CDR3 in DNA: TGTGCCAGCAGTGACACCTCTATTAACTATGGCTACACCTTC. It encodes CASSDTSINYGYTF.